This entry lists 20 T cell receptor beta chains sequenced from one sample in a study of cytomegalovirus exposure and HLA in healthy donors. Profiling relied on immunoSEQ multiplex PCR, and the TCRdb table lists in-frame clones only, not all of them. The repertoire holds under 250,000 clones, with more than 85% as singletons. The sequencing sample was made of PBMCs. These receptors were collected from a young man in good health and CMV-seropositive.

V and J are TRBV7-2 and TRBJ1-2; possibly TRBD1 for D (5 bases). V gave up 5 bases and J gave up 6 bases, with 19 bases separating them. This CDR3 region has 15 residues. CDR1 is SGHTA and CDR2 is FQGNSA in the germline V gene. CDR3 region: CASSPRGPAGNGYTF. CDR3 nucleotide sequence: TGTGCCAGCAGCCCACGAGGACCGGCAGGGAATGGCTACACCTTC.

The V gene is TRBV18, the J gene TRBJ2-1; possible D gene TRBD2, 5 bases. This CDR3 contains 16 residues. The V end lost 2 bases, the J end lost 6 bases, and 17 bases lay between the germline ends. Germline CDR1 is KGHSH and CDR2 is LQKENI. The CDR3 DNA sequence: TGTGCCAGCTCACCAGAGGCAGCGCCGGCGGGCAATGAGCAGTTCTTC. This translates into CASSPEAAPAGNEQFF.

This chain uses TRBV27 with TRBJ1-1; TRBD1 agrees at 8 bases. V lost 8 bases, J lost 1 base, and 0 bases stayed unmatched. The CDR3 is 12 amino acids. Germline-derived CDR1 and CDR2 are MNHEY and SMNVEV (reference sequence). CDR3 in amino acids: CASGTGNTEAFF. Written as DNA, the CDR3 is TGTGCCAGCGGGACAGGGAACACTGAAGCTTTCTTT.

This clone was recorded a few times. V is TRBV7-9 and J is TRBJ2-7; D is undetermined. Germline V gene lookup returns CDR1 SEHNR and CDR2 FQNEAQ (reference sequence). This CDR3 has 13 amino acids. V was shortened by 3 bases and J by 3 bases, with 9 bases between the two germline ends. The CDR3 nucleotides are TGTGCCAGCAGCTTGGGGAAGGGCTACGAGCAGTACTTC. It encodes CASSLGKGYEQYF.

This clone was counted a few times. This sequence joins TRBV2 and TRBJ2-7; tentative D call: TRBD1 (6 bases). The V end was cut by 5 bases, the J end by 0 bases, with 11 bases between. This CDR3 is built from 14 residues. Germline V gene sequence: CDR1 SNHLY, CDR2 FYNNEI. This CDR3 reads CASSKRTASYEQYF. The CDR3 DNA reads as TGTGCCAGCAGTAAGCGGACAGCCTCCTACGAGCAGTACTTC.

The CDR3 loop is CASSYTGGRLPQHF. The CDR3, as DNA: TGTGCCAGCAGCTACACGGGCGGAAGATTACCCCAGCATTTT. The genes are TRBV7-2 and TRBJ1-5; D is undetermined. Germline V CDR1 and CDR2: SGHTA, FQGNSA. This CDR3 comprises 14 residues. V gave up 4 bases and J gave up 10 bases, with 17 bases separating them. Full variable domain (outside the CDR3, taken from reference TRBV7-2 and TRBJ1-5): GAGVSQSPSNKVTEKGKDVELRCDPISGHTALYWYRQSLGQGLEFLIYFQGNSAPDKSGLPSDRFSAERTGGSVSTLTIQRTQQEDSAVYLCASSYTGGRLPQHFGDGTRLSIL.

The CDR3 DNA is TGTGCCAGCAGCCAATACCGGGACAGGGGACAGCCCCAGCATTTT. This encodes CASSQYRDRGQPQHF. The J gene is TRBJ1-5, the V gene TRBV7-2; 10 bases fit TRBD1. Looked up from germline, CDR1 is SGHTA and CDR2 is FQGNSA. The CDR3 sequence is 15 residues long. After removal of 5 bases from V and 7 bases from J, the junction contained 8 bases not matched to a gene.

V and J are TRBV5-1 and TRBJ2-1; 10 nucleotides agree with TRBD2. Trimming removed 4 bases from V and 6 bases from J; junction bases left unmatched: 7. CDR3 size: 15 residues. CDR1 and CDR2 from the germline V gene are SGHRS and YFSETQ. The CDR3 nucleotides are TGCGCCAGCAGCCGGGAGGGGACTAGCGTCAATGAGCAGTTCTTC. This codes for CASSREGTSVNEQFF. Combining the CDR3 with reference TRBV5-1 and TRBJ2-1 gives the whole variable domain KAGVTQTPRYLIKTRGQQVTLSCSPISGHRSVSWYQQTPGQGLQFLFEYFSETQRNKGNFPGRFSGRQFSNSRSEMNVSTLELGDSALYLCASSREGTSVNEQFFGPGTRLTVL.

V and J are TRBV30 and TRBJ1-1, with a possible D match to TRBD1 (6 bases). V was shortened by 3 bases and J by 6 bases, with 17 bases between the two germline ends. Germline assignment: CDR1 GTSNPN and CDR2 SVGIG (reference sequence). The CDR3 is 14 residues long. In DNA form, the CDR3 reads TGTGCCTGGAGGAACCCGGGGGGGGCGGCTGAAGCTTTCTTT. Protein sequence: CAWRNPGGAAEAFF.

The rearrangement uses TRBV7-3 and TRBJ2-1; maybe TRBD2 (7 bases). The CDR3 extends over 15 amino acids. V was cut by 5 bases and J by 6 bases, with 17 bases left in between. Germline values: CDR1 SGHTA, CDR2 FQGTGA. CDR3 in amino acids: CASSQPGRGANEQFF. The CDR3 region has the DNA TGTGCCAGCAGCCAACCCGGTCGGGGGGCCAATGAGCAGTTCTTC.

The chain uses TRBV19 and TRBJ2-7, with TRBD1 matching 8 bases. V lost 1 base to trimming and J lost 0 bases; unmatched junction nucleotides: 2. The V gene's germline CDR1 is LNHDA and CDR2 SQIVND (reference sequence). This CDR3 spans 15 amino acids. CDR3 bases: TGTGCCAGTAGTATAGGACAGGGGCCCTCCTACGAGCAGTACTTC. Translated, it gives CASSIGQGPSYEQYF.

The J gene is TRBJ2-7, the V gene TRBV25-1; D remains unclear. Germline CDR1 is MGHDK and CDR2 is SYGVNS. This CDR3 comprises 14 residues. V was shortened by 4 bases and J by 2 bases, with 12 bases between the two germline ends. CDR3 DNA: TGTGCCAGCAGTGGATCTGGTAGAACCTACGAGCAGTACTTC. The encoded protein is CASSGSGRTYEQYF.

The chain uses TRBV30 and TRBJ2-7; TRBD2 matches 10 bases. This CDR3 region has 17 residues. Trimming at V came to 3 bases and at J to 3 bases, leaving 14 bases not matched to a gene. Germline values: CDR1 GTSNPN, CDR2 SVGIG (reference sequence). The CDR3, as DNA: TGTGCCTGGAGCCCTACTCGGACTAGCGGTAATATCTACGAGCAGTACTTC. This encodes CAWSPTRTSGNIYEQYF. The whole variable domain, remainder taken from reference TRBV30 and TRBJ2-7, is SQTIHQWPATLVQPVGSPLSLECTVEGTSNPNLYWYRQAAGRGLQLLFYSVGIGQISSEVPQNLSASRPQDRQFILSSKKLLLSDSGFYLCAWSPTRTSGNIYEQYFGPGTRLTVT.

As for this clone: This CDR3 is also generated by other DNA sequences in the sample. The V and J genes are TRBV6-5 and TRBJ2-7; 10 positions match TRBD2. The CDR3 has 14 residues. Germline trimming cut 5 bases from V and 5 bases from J; bases unmatched to any gene: 6. Germline values: CDR1 MNHEY, CDR2 SVGAGI. The CDR3 DNA is TGTGCCAGCAGTACCGGGCTAGCGGGAGACGAGCAGTACTTC. Translation: CASSTGLAGDEQYF.

V gene TRBV7-6 combines with J gene TRBJ1-5, with D possibly being TRBD1 (6 bases). The CDR3 covers 16 residues. The V end lost 1 base, the J end lost 5 bases, and 15 bases lay between the germline ends. Germline V gives CDR1 SGHVS, CDR2 FNYEAQ. Written as DNA, the CDR3 is TGTGCCAGCAGCTTAGGCTGGGGGGCGCGGGATCAGCCCCAGCATTTT. Its translation: CASSLGWGARDQPQHF.

The chain carries TRBV27 and TRBJ2-1, with 8 bases fitting TRBD1. Losses at the gene ends were 4 bases for V and 1 base for J; bases not matched to a gene: 3. This CDR3 comprises 15 residues. CDR1 and CDR2 from the germline V gene are MNHEY and SMNVEV (reference sequence). The CDR3 sequence: CASSSGQGSYNEQFF. In DNA, the CDR3 is TGTGCCAGCAGTTCCGGACAGGGATCCTACAATGAGCAGTTCTTC.

This chain connects TRBV27 to TRBJ1-1; 10 nucleotides agree with TRBD1. This CDR3 contains 16 residues. Germline V gene lookup returns CDR1 MNHEY and CDR2 SMNVEV (reference sequence). V shed 7 bases, J shed 1 base, and the junction held 9 bases outside the gene matches. The CDR3 nucleotides read TGTGCCAGCACTCCGAACCGGGACAGGGGGAACACTGAAGCTTTCTTT. Protein sequence: CASTPNRDRGNTEAFF.

This chain connects TRBV29-1 to TRBJ1-2, with a tentative D call TRBD1 (5 bases). V was shortened by 7 bases and J by 4 bases, with 13 bases between the two germline ends. CDR3 length: 12 residues. Germline lookup yields CDR1 SQVTM and CDR2 ANQGSEA. DNA of the CDR3: TGCAGCGGTCGGGACGGACCCTATGGCTACACCTTC. Translated: CSGRDGPYGYTF.

This chain links TRBV27 with TRBJ2-7, with D perhaps TRBD1 (5 bases). CDR1 is MNHEY and CDR2 is SMNVEV in the germline V gene (reference sequence). The CDR3 is made up of 13 amino acids. The V and J ends lost 4 bases and 2 bases respectively, with 9 bases between them. Here the CDR3 DNA reads TGTGCCAGCAGTTACAGGTTAACCTACGAGCAGTACTTC. Protein product: CASSYRLTYEQYF.

This chain joins TRBV7-2 and TRBJ2-5; possibly TRBD2 for D (5 bases). Trimming stripped 1 base from V and 4 bases from J, with 7 bases between. The CDR3 runs 13 residues. Germline values: CDR1 SGHTA, CDR2 FQGNSA. CDR3 in DNA: TGTGCCAGCAGCTTAGGAGGAGGAGAGACCCAGTACTTC. As protein: CASSLGGGETQYF.